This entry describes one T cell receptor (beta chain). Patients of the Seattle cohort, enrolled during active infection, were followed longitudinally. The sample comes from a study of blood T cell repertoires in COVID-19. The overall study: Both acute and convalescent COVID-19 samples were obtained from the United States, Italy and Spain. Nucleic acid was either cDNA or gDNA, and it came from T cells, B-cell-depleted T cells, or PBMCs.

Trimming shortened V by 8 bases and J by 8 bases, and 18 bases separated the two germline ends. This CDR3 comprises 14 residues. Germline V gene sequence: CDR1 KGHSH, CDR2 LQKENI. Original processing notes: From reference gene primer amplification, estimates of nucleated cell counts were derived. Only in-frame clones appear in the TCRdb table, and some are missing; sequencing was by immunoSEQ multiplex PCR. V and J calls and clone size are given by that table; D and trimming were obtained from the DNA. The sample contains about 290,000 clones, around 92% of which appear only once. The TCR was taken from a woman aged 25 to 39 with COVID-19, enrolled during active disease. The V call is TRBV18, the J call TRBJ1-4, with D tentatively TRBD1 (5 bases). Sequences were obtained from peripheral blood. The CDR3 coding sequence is TGTGCCAGCCACAGGCGCGGGGACCGGGAAAAACTGTTTTTT. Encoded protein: CASHRRGDREKLFF. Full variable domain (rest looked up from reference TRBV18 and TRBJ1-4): NAGVMQNPRHLVRRRGQEARLRCSPMKGHSHVYWYRQLPEEGLKFMVYLQKENIIDESGMPKERFSAEFPKEGPSILRIQQVVRGDSAAYFCASHRRGDREKLFFGSGTQLSVL.